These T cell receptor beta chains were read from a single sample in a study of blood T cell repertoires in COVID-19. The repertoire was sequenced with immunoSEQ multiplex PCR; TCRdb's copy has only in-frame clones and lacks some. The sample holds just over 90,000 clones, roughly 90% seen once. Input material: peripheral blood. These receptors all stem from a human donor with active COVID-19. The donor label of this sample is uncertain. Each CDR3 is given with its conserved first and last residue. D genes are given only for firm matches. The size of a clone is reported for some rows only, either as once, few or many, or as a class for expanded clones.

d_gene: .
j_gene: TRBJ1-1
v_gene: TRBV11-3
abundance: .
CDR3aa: CASSFSLNTEAFF
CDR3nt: TGTGCCAGCAGTTTCAGTCTTAACACTGAAGCTTTCTTT

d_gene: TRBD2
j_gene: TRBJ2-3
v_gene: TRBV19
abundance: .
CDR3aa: CASSGLAGGYTDTQYF
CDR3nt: TGTGCCAGCAGCGGACTAGCGGGGGGGTACACAGATACGCAGTATTTT

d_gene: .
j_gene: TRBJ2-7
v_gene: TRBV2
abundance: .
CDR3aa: CASSQRGLEQYF
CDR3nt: TGTGCCAGCAGTCAAAGGGGCCTCGAGCAGTACTTC

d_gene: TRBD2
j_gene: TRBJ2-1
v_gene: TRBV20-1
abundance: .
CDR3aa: CSASSGLGPNEQFF
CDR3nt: TGCAGTGCTAGTTCGGGACTAGGCCCCAATGAGCAGTTCTTC

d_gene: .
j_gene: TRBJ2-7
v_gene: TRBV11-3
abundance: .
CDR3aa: CASSLETDEQYF
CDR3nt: TGTGCCAGCAGCTTAGAAACGGACGAGCAGTACTTC

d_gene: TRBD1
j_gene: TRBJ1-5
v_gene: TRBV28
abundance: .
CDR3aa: CASKRDQGAGNQPQHF
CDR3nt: TGTGCCAGCAAACGGGACCAGGGGGCGGGCAATCAGCCCCAGCATTTT

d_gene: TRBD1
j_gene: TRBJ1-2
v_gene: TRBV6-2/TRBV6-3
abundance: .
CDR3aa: CASSYVLTGTGYGYTF
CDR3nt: TGTGCCAGCAGTTACGTCTTGACCGGGACAGGCTACGGCTACACCTTC

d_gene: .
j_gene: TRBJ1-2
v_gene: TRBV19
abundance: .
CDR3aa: CASSTILGGRTRAGSLFFNYGYTF
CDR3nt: TGTGCCAGTAGTACGATCCTGGGGGGACGGACCCGGGCCGGGTCCCTCTTCTTTAACTATGGCTACACCTTC

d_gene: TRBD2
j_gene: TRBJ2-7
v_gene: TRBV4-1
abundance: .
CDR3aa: CASSQETRGAYEQYF
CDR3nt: TGCGCCAGCAGCCAAGAGACGCGGGGGGCCTACGAGCAGTACTTC

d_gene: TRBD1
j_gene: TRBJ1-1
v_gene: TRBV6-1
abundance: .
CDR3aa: CASSGQGSHLSFREAFF
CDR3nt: TGTGCCAGCAGTGGACAGGGTTCCCACCTTTCGTTCCGTGAAGCTTTCTTT

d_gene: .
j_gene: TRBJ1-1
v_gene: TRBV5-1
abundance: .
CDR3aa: CASSLGSGAVTEAFF
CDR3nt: TGCGCCAGCAGCTTGGGTTCAGGGGCGGTGACTGAAGCTTTCTTT

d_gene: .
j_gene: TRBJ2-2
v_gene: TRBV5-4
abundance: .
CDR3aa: CASSLAAGAAGELFF
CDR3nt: TGTGCCAGCAGCTTGGCCGCAGGGGCGGCCGGGGAGCTGTTTTTT

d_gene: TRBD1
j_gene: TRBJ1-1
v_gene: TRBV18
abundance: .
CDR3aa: CASSPLGTGGLNTEAFF
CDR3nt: TGTGCCAGCTCACCACTAGGGACAGGGGGGTTGAACACTGAAGCTTTCTTT

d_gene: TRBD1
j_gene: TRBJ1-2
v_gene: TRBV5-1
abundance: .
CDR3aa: CASRNNPHKTGRSTNYGYTF
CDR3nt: TGCGCCAGCAGAAACAACCCGCACAAGACAGGGAGGTCTACTAACTATGGCTACACCTTC

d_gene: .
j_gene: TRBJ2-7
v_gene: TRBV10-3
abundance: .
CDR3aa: CAISESGPPGYF
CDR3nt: TGTGCCATCAGTGAGTCAGGCCCCCCGGGATACTTC

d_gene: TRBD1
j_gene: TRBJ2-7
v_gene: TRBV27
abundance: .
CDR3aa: CASSRPGQGTYEQYF
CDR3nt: TGTGCCAGCAGTCGCCCGGGACAGGGCACTTACGAGCAGTACTTC

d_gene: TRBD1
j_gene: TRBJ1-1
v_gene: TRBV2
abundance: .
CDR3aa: CASRDRGRTEAFF
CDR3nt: TGTGCCAGCAGGGACAGGGGAAGGACTGAAGCTTTCTTT

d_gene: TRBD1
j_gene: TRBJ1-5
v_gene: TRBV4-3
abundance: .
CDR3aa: CASSPGTGPFQPQHF
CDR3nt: TGCGCCAGCAGTCCCGGGACAGGGCCTTTTCAGCCCCAGCATTTT

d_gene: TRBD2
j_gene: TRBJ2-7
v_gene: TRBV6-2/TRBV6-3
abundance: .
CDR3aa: CASSLAAYEQYF
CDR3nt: TGTGCCAGCAGTCTAGCGGCCTACGAGCAGTACTTC

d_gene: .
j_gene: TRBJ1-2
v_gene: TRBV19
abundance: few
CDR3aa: CASSIRGRGGSYYGYTF
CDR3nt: TGTGCCAGTAGTATCCGGGGAAGGGGAGGTTCCTACTATGGCTACACCTTC

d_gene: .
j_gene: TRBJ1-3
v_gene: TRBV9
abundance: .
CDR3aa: CASSGDRLSSGNTIYF
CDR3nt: TGTGCCAGCAGCGGAGACAGATTGAGCTCTGGAAACACCATATATTTT

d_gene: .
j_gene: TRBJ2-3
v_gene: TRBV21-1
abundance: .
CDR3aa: CASSKEALAGGQGADTQYF
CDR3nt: TGTGCCAGCAGCAAAGAAGCGCTAGCGGGGGGGCAAGGGGCAGATACGCAGTATTTT

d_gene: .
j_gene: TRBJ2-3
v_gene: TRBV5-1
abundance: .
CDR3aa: CASSWAPESTDTQYF
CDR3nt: TGCGCCAGCAGCTGGGCCCCGGAAAGCACAGATACGCAGTATTTT

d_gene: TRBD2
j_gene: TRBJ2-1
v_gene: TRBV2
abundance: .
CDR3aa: CASTPGPGGNEQFF
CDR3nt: TGTGCCAGTACTCCGGGGCCGGGAGGGAATGAGCAGTTCTTC

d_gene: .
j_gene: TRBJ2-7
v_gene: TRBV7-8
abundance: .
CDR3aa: CASSLEEGSPTYEQYF
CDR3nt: TGTGCCAGCAGCTTAGAGGAGGGTTCCCCGACCTACGAGCAGTACTTC

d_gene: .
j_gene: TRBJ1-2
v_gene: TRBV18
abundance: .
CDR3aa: CASSPAGAEIGYTF
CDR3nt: TGTGCCAGCTCACCAGCAGGGGCTGAGATCGGCTACACCTTC

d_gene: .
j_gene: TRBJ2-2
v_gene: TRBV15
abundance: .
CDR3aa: CATSRDTGELFF
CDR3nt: TGTGCCACCAGCCGGGACACCGGGGAGCTGTTTTTT

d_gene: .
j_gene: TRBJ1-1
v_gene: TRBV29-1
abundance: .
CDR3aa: CSVGLMNTEAFF
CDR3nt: TGCAGCGTGGGACTTATGAACACTGAAGCTTTCTTT

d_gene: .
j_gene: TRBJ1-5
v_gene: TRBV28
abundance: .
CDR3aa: CASSPYGQEDYSNQPQHF
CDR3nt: TGTGCCAGCAGCCCCTACGGGCAGGAGGACTATAGCAATCAGCCCCAGCATTTT

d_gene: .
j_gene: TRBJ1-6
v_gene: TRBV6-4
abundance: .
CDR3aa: CASRIDPGVHSPLHF
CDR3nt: TGTGCCAGCAGGATCGACCCAGGGGTTCATTCACCCCTCCACTTT

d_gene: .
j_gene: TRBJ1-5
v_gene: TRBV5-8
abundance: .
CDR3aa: CASSRGSGARQPQHF
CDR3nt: TGTGCCAGCAGCCGCGGCAGCGGGGCTCGACAGCCCCAGCATTTT

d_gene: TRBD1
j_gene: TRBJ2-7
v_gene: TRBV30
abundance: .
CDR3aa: CAWRYKQGLGSYEQYF
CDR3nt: TGTGCCTGGAGGTATAAACAGGGGTTGGGATCCTACGAGCAGTACTTC